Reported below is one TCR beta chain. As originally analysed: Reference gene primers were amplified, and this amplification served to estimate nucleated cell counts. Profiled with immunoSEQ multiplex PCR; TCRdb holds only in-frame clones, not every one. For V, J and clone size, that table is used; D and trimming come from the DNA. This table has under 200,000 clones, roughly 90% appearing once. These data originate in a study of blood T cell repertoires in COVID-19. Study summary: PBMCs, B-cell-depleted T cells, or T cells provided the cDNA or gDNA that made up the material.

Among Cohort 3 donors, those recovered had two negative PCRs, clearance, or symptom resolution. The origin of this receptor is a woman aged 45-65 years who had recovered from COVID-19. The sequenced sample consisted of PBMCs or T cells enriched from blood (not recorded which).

CDR3 sequence reads: CASSLVVEGGSYEQYF. The CDR3 nucleotides read TGTGCCAGCAGCTTAGTGGTCGAGGGAGGGAGCTACGAGCAGTACTTC. The chain carries TRBV7-9 and TRBJ2-7; TRBD2 aligns across 7 bases. V lost 1 base to trimming and J lost 3 bases; unmatched junction nucleotides: 9. The CDR3 is 16 amino acids. Germline V lookup: CDR1 SEHNR, CDR2 FQNEAQ (reference sequence).